This TCR beta chain comes out of a study of cytomegalovirus exposure and HLA in healthy donors. Findings and limits, study-wide: Three chains tied to CMV proved CMV antigen-specific in vitro. TCR beta chains associated with HLA were, in a later analysis, more clonally expanded than equally common others.

Likely unrecorded immune exposures existed in these nominally healthy donors. Vbeta (60) and Jbeta (13) primers were used in the PCR. Original processing notes: There were around 80 million unique TCR beta chains by a later count, and about 12 million of them were shared. Measured with immunoSEQ multiplex PCR; TCRdb has only the in-frame clones, and not every one. D and trimming were read from the DNA, whereas the V and J calls and clone size are those reported in that table. The sample includes over 85,000 clones, roughly 80% of them seen just once. About this clone: Its target is not known.

Sequenced: PBMCs. The sequence was obtained from a male donor in good health and CMV-seropositive.

The DNA of the CDR3 is TGTGCCAGCAGTTGGGACAGGGGGACCAAAAACATTCAGTACTTC. This codes for CASSWDRGTKNIQYF. The chain employs TRBV6-6 and TRBJ2-4; 11 nucleotides line up with TRBD1. The J segment lost 2 bases and the V segment lost 4 bases, leaving 1 base of the junction unmatched. Germline CDR1 reads MNHNY; CDR2 reads SVGAGI (reference sequence). The CDR3 covers 15 residues.